This T cell receptor beta chain was sequenced in a study of T cells in Graves' hyperthyroidism and ophthalmopathy. The germline gives CDR1 MNHEY, CDR2 SMNVEV (reference sequence). Trimming took 6 bases from V and 5 from J, leaving 16 bases between them. CDR3 length equals 14 residues. The table lists this clonotype with many counts. The source material, RNA transcripts, was used to amplify TCR beta CDR3 regions. An initial round of RT-PCR targeting the TCR CDR3 relied on the HTBI primer set. TCRdb ran MiXCR on the multiplex PCR reads and lists one entry per CDR3 protein. Among roughly 750,000 distinct CDR3 sequences listed, over 15% were seen once.

The clonotype was recovered from a man aged 18 to 29 with Graves' hyperthyroidism. V usage is TRBV27 and J usage is TRBJ2-5, with D perhaps matching TRBD2 (6 bases). Sequenced sample: blood. The CDR3 bases are TGTGCCAGCAGGGAACCGGGACTTGAGGAGACCCAGTACTTC. Protein: CASREPGLEETQYF.